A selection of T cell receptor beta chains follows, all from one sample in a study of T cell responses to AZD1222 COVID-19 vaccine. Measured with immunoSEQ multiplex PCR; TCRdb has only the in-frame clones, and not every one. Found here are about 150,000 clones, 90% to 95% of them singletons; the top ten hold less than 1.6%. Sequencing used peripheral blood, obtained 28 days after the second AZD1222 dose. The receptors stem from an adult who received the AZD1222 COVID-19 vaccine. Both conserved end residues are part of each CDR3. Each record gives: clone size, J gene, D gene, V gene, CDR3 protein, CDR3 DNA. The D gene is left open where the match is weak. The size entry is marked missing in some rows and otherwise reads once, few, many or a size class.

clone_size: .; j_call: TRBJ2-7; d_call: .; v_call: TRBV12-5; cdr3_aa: CASGLVSGGEQYF; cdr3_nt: TGTGCTAGTGGTTTGGTATCCGGGGGAGAGCAGTACTTC
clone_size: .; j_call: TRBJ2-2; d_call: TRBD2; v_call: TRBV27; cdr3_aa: CASSYGLADTGELFF; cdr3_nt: TGTGCCAGCAGTTATGGACTAGCGGACACCGGGGAGCTGTTTTTT
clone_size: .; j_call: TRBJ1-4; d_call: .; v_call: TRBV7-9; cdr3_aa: CASSSDTGRGNEKLFF; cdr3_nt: TGTGCCAGCAGCTCAGATACAGGGCGAGGTAATGAAAAACTGTTTTTT
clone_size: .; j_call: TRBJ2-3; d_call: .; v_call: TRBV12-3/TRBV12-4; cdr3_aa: CASSSGDTDTQYF; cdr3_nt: TGTGCCAGCAGTTCCGGGGACACAGATACGCAGTATTTT
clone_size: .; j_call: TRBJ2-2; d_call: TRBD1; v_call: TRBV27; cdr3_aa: CASSPRQGENTGELFF; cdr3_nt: TGTGCCAGCAGCCCTCGTCAGGGGGAGAACACCGGGGAGCTGTTTTTT
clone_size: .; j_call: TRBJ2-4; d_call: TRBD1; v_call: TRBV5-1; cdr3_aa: CASSPGQDRGNIQYF; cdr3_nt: TGCGCCAGCAGCCCAGGACAGGATAGAGGGAACATTCAGTACTTC
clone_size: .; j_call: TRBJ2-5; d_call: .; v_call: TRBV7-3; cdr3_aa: CASSLGGALGKTQYF; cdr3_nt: TGTGCCAGCAGCTTAGGCGGGGCATTGGGGAAGACCCAGTACTTC
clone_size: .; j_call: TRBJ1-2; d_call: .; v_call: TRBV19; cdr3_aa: CASSIDRRRPGVDGYTF; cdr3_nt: TGTGCCAGTAGTATAGATCGGAGGCGGCCGGGAGTCGATGGCTACACCTTC
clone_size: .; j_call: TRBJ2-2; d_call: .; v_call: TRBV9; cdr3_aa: CASSARRDTGELFF; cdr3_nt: TGTGCCAGCAGCGCCCGAAGGGACACCGGGGAGCTGTTTTTT
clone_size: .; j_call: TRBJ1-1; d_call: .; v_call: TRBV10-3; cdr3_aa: CAIRADRGVNTEAFF; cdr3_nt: TGTGCCATTCGGGCCGACAGAGGAGTCAACACTGAAGCTTTCTTT
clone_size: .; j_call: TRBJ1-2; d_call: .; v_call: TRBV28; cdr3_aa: CASSWDSRYGYTF; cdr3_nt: TGTGCCAGCAGTTGGGACTCAAGATATGGCTACACCTTC
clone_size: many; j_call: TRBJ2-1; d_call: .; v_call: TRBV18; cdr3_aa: CASSPAGYSYNEQFF; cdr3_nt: TGTGCCAGCTCACCAGCGGGATACTCCTACAATGAGCAGTTCTTC
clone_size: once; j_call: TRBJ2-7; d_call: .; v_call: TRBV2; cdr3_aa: CASSEGETRSYEQYF; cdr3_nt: TGTGCCAGCAGTGAAGGGGAGACCCGATCCTACGAGCAGTACTTC
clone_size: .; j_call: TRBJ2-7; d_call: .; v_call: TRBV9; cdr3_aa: CASTWGPSSYEQYF; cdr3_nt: TGTGCCAGCACTTGGGGACCGAGCTCCTACGAGCAGTACTTC
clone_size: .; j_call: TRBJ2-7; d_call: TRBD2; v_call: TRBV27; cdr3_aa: CASSAIAGASRYEQYF; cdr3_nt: TGTGCCAGCAGTGCCATAGCGGGAGCCTCCAGGTACGAGCAGTACTTC
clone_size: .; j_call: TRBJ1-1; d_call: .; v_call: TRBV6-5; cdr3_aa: CASRLEGRVTEAFF; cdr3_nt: TGTGCCAGCAGGCTCGAGGGGCGGGTCACTGAAGCTTTCTTT
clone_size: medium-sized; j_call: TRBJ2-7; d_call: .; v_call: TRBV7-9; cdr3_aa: CASSFRDFGDYEQYF; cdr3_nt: TGTGCCAGCAGTTTTCGGGACTTCGGCGACTACGAGCAGTACTTC
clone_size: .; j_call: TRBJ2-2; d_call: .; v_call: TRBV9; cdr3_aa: CASGGPIAGELFF; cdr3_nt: TGTGCCAGCGGCGGACCGATCGCCGGGGAGCTGTTTTTT
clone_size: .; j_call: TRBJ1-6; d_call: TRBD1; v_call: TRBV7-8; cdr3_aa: CASSLAGTGVGSPLHF; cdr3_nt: TGTGCCAGCAGCTTAGCCGGGACAGGGGTGGGGTCACCCCTCCACTTT
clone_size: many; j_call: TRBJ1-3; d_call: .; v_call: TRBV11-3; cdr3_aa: CASSDGGGSGNTIYF; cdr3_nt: TGTGCCAGCAGCGACGGGGGTGGCTCTGGAAACACCATATATTTT
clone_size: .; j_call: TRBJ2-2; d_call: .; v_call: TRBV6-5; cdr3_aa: CASISTTGTGELFF; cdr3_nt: TGTGCCAGCATCTCCACGACGGGCACCGGGGAGCTGTTTTTT
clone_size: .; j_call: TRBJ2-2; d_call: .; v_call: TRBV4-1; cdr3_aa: CASSHANTGELFF; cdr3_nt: TGCGCCAGCAGCCACGCGAACACCGGGGAGCTGTTTTTT